Shown below are 23 T cell receptor beta chains from a single sample sequenced in a study of shared clonotypes between healthy human individuals. TCRdb's table, derived via immunoSEQ multiplex PCR, lists solely in-frame clones and lacks some. The sample yields fewer than 1.6 million clones, 98% seen once. The sequenced sample was naive CD4+ T cells sorted from blood. Subset reported: CD45RA+ positively selected. The receptors derive from a man aged 30 to 45 in good health.

This chain joins TRBV5-1 and TRBJ2-3, with D perhaps TRBD2 (6 bases). CDR1 SGHRS and CDR2 YFSETQ come from the germline V gene. V shed 5 bases and J shed 3 bases, with 13 bases lying between them. The CDR3 has 14 amino acids. The CDR3: CASREGAETDTQYF. In nucleotides, the CDR3 is TGCGCCAGCAGGGAGGGAGCGGAGACAGATACGCAGTATTTT.

The rearrangement joins TRBV6-5 to TRBJ2-7, with D hard to call. V was clipped by 6 bases and J by 1 base, with 13 bases between them. Germline values: CDR1 MNHEY, CDR2 SVGAGI. This CDR3 is built from 14 residues. The CDR3 is CASRSLSGSYEQYF. CDR3 bases: TGTGCCAGCAGATCCCTCTCGGGTTCCTACGAGCAGTACTTC.

The chain couples TRBV5-8 to TRBJ2-1; 14 nucleotides align to TRBD2. Germline V gene sequence: CDR1 SGHTS, CDR2 YDEGEE. The CDR3 runs to 17 residues. Trimming took 0 bases from V and 7 from J; bases not matched to a gene: 6. CDR3 region: CASSLGLAGGIGNEQFF. In DNA form, the CDR3 reads TGTGCCAGCAGCTTGGGACTAGCGGGAGGGATCGGGAATGAGCAGTTCTTC. Full variable domain (missing parts from reference TRBV5-8 and TRBJ2-1): EAGVTQSPTHLIKTRGQQATLRCSPISGHTSVYWYQQALGLGLQFLLWYDEGEERNRGNFPPRFSGRQFPNYSSELNVNALELEDSALYLCASSLGLAGGIGNEQFFGPGTRLTVL.

This clone was picked up one time. The rearrangement joins TRBV7-6 to TRBJ1-5; unclear D gene. The CDR3 runs to 13 residues. Trimming removed 0 bases from V and 7 bases from J, with 7 bases in between. CDR1 is SGHVS and CDR2 is FNYEAQ in the germline V gene. The CDR3 reads CASSLAPGQPQHF. The CDR3 bases are TGTGCCAGCAGCTTAGCGCCGGGACAGCCCCAGCATTTT.

The chain combines TRBV5-1 with TRBJ1-1; no definite D call. The V end lost 0 bases, the J end lost 2 bases, and 8 bases lay between the germline ends. Looked up from germline, CDR1 is SGHRS and CDR2 is YFSETQ. The CDR3 is 14 residues long. CDR3 coding DNA: TGCGCCAGCAGCTTGGAGTCAACTAACACTGAAGCTTTCTTT. Translated: CASSLESTNTEAFF.

For this clone: Other DNA sequences in this sample translate to the same CDR3. The genes are TRBV5-1 and TRBJ1-1; 8 bases are shared with TRBD1. In germline, CDR1 is SGHRS, CDR2 YFSETQ. CDR3 length: 14 residues. V was pared by 0 bases and J by 4 bases, with 2 bases of the junction left unmatched. DNA of the CDR3: TGCGCCAGCAGCTTGGGCGACAGGGGCACTGAAGCTTTCTTT. Protein product: CASSLGDRGTEAFF.

The chain is built from TRBV7-9 and TRBJ2-6, with D perhaps TRBD1 (5 bases). V was shortened by 1 base and J by 0 bases, with 10 bases between the two germline ends. CDR1 and CDR2 (germline): SEHNR, FQNEAQ (reference sequence). CDR3 length: 17 amino acids. The CDR3 DNA follows: TGTGCCAGCAGCTTAGTGGGGCAGTTCTCTGGGGCCAACGTCCTGACTTTC. Amino acids: CASSLVGQFSGANVLTF.

The V gene is TRBV27, the J gene TRBJ2-2; 8 nucleotides line up with TRBD2. The J segment lost 7 bases and the V segment lost 5 bases, leaving 12 bases of the junction unmatched. CDR3 length equals 16 residues. The V gene's germline CDR1 is MNHEY and CDR2 SMNVEV (reference sequence). The CDR3 region has the DNA TGTGCCAGCAGTCCCCGATGGGCAGCGGGAGACGGGGAGCTGTTTTTT. Amino acids: CASSPRWAAGDGELFF.

The V gene is TRBV7-2, the J gene TRBJ2-1; the match to TRBD2 covers 7 bases. Trimming cost V 2 bases and J 9 bases; bases outside gene matches: 7. The CDR3 has 14 amino acids. Germline V lookup: CDR1 SGHTA, CDR2 FQGNSA. Written as DNA, the CDR3 is TGTGCCAGCAGCTTACGTTGGCGGGAGAGTGAGCAGTTCTTC. Translated: CASSLRWRESEQFF.

Points on this clone: At one boundary the junction diverges from the germline segment, which might be a read error. The V call is TRBV7-7, the J call TRBJ2-3, with D perhaps assigned TRBD1 or TRBD2 (5 bases each). The CDR3 has 16 amino acids. Per germline, CDR1 SSHAT and CDR2 FNYEAQ (reference sequence). The chain's CDR3 is CASSLIWDQGRATQYF. The CDR3 DNA is TGTGCTAGCAGCTTGATTTGGGACCAAGGTCGGGCTACGCAGTATTTT.

The rearrangement joins TRBV5-1 to TRBJ2-1; 16 bases map to TRBD2. With V trimmed by 4 bases and J by 2 bases, 3 bases remained unmatched. Germline CDR1 and CDR2: SGHRS and YFSETQ. The CDR3 runs to 17 residues. CDR3 loop: CASSRGLAGGAYNEQFF. The CDR3 nucleotides read TGCGCCAGCAGCAGGGGACTAGCGGGAGGGGCCTACAATGAGCAGTTCTTC.

The chain is built from TRBV7-6 and TRBJ2-7; no reliable D call. CDR1 is SGHVS, CDR2 FNYEAQ, per germline. CDR3 length equals 16 residues. Trimming took 5 bases from V and 1 from J, leaving 18 bases between them. Here the CDR3 DNA reads TGTGCCAGCAGCCCCTTCCCAACAGTGGTTTCCTACGAGCAGTACTTC. Encoded protein: CASSPFPTVVSYEQYF.

The chain uses TRBV5-1 and TRBJ2-1, with a weak D call TRBD1 (6 bases). V lost 1 base to trimming and J lost 4 bases, with 18 bases between them. Germline V gene lookup returns CDR1 SGHRS and CDR2 YFSETQ. The CDR3 loop spans 17 amino acids. CDR3 coding DNA: TGCGCCAGCAGCTTGCACCCTCCCGGGACATCGTACAATGAGCAGTTCTTC. Amino acid sequence: CASSLHPPGTSYNEQFF.

In the case of this clone: Other nucleotide sequences from this sample produce the same CDR3. The rearrangement joins TRBV7-9 to TRBJ2-3; D gene unclear. The V and J ends lost 1 base and 0 bases respectively, with 8 bases between them. The CDR3 has 15 amino acids. The germline CDR1 and CDR2 sequences are SEHNR and FQNEAQ (reference sequence). In DNA, the CDR3 is TGTGCCAGCAGCTTAGATGGAGTTAGCACAGATACGCAGTATTTT. Amino acids: CASSLDGVSTDTQYF. Together with reference TRBV7-9 and TRBJ2-3, the CDR3 gives the full variable domain: DTGVSQNPRHKITKRGQNVTFRCDPISEHNRLYWYRQTLGQGPEFLTYFQNEAQLEKSRLLSDRFSAERPKGSFSTLEIQRTEQGDSAMYLCASSLDGVSTDTQYFGPGTRLTVL.

The chain joins TRBV19 to TRBJ2-2; the D gene is possibly TRBD1 (6 bases). This CDR3 has 17 amino acids. In germline, CDR1 is LNHDA, CDR2 SQIVND (reference sequence). V lost 3 bases, J lost 0 bases, and 14 bases lay in between. The CDR3 bases are TGTGCCAGTAGTATCCCTTCAGGGGCCGCGAACACCGGGGAGCTGTTTTTT. This sequence encodes CASSIPSGAANTGELFF.

V and J are TRBV5-5 and TRBJ2-7; tentative D call: TRBD2 (5 bases). Germline-derived CDR1 and CDR2 are SGHKS and YYEKEE (reference sequence). V was trimmed by 0 bases and J by 2 bases, leaving 9 bases between them. The CDR3 length is 14 residues. The CDR3 DNA reads TGTGCCAGCAGCTTGGGCCTACTAGCCTACGAGCAGTACTTC. It codes for CASSLGLLAYEQYF.

The genes are TRBV5-4 and TRBJ2-7; TRBD2 matches 7 bases. The CDR3 totals 16 residues. Germline V gene lookup returns CDR1 SGHNT and CDR2 YYREEE (reference sequence). The V and J ends lost 4 bases and 4 bases, in that order; junction bases with no gene match: 14. For the CDR3, the DNA is TGTGCCAGCAGCGACATTGGTGCTAGCGGAACATACGAGCAGTACTTC. Its translation is CASSDIGASGTYEQYF.

Remarks on this clone: One end of the junction is discordant with germline, which a read error may explain. The chain has TRBV7-7 and TRBJ2-5; 9 bases are shared with TRBD1. CDR3 length equals 15 residues. Germline CDR1 SSHAT, CDR2 FNYEAQ (reference sequence). The CDR3 nucleotides read TGTGCTAGCAGCCCGGGACAGGGAGGACGAGAGACCCAGTACTTC. This encodes CASSPGQGGRETQYF.

This chain joins TRBV18 and TRBJ2-1; no clear D. Trimming took 6 bases from V and 3 from J, leaving 15 bases between them. CDR3 length equals 15 residues. CDR1 is KGHSH, CDR2 LQKENI, per germline. The DNA of the CDR3 is TGTGCCAGCTCCCTCTCCCAGGTGGGCTACAATGAGCAGTTCTTC. Protein sequence: CASSLSQVGYNEQFF. Filled out from reference TRBV18 and TRBJ2-1, the complete variable domain reads NAGVMQNPRHLVRRRGQEARLRCSPMKGHSHVYWYRQLPEEGLKFMVYLQKENIIDESGMPKERFSAEFPKEGPSILRIQQVVRGDSAAYFCASSLSQVGYNEQFFGPGTRLTVL.

The chain recombines TRBV28 with TRBJ1-5; D ambiguous. The germline V gene has CDR1 MDHEN and CDR2 SYDVKM. The V and J ends lost 5 bases and 1 base respectively, with 12 bases between them. This CDR3 contains 15 residues. Here the CDR3 reads CASSPWELSNQPQHF. CDR3 DNA sequence: TGTGCCAGCAGTCCCTGGGAACTGAGCAATCAGCCCCAGCATTTT.

The V call is TRBV28, the J call TRBJ1-2, with 7 bases fitting TRBD1. CDR3 size: 16 residues. The ends lost 3 bases at V and 3 bases at J; junction bases unmatched: 10. The V gene's germline CDR1 is MDHEN and CDR2 SYDVKM. This CDR3 reads CASSFLGQRSHYGYTF. The CDR3 DNA is TGTGCCAGCAGTTTCCTGGGACAGCGAAGTCACTATGGCTACACCTTC.

V gene TRBV5-1 combines with J gene TRBJ2-7; D is unclear. The germline V gene encodes CDR1 SGHRS and CDR2 YFSETQ. The CDR3 sequence is 14 residues long. V lost 0 bases and J lost 5, with 12 bases in between. Written as DNA, the CDR3 is TGCGCCAGCAGCTTGGGGTACGGAGTGGACGAGCAGTACTTC. It yields the protein CASSLGYGVDEQYF.

This clone has only one observation. This chain joins TRBV18 and TRBJ1-4, with D perhaps TRBD1 (5 bases). Germline V CDR1 and CDR2: KGHSH, LQKENI. V lost 3 bases to trimming and J lost 3 bases, with 11 bases between them. The CDR3 consists of 15 residues. The DNA for the CDR3 is TGTGCCAGCTCACCCGCCGGGGCCTCTAATGAAAAACTGTTTTTT. This sequence encodes CASSPAGASNEKLFF.